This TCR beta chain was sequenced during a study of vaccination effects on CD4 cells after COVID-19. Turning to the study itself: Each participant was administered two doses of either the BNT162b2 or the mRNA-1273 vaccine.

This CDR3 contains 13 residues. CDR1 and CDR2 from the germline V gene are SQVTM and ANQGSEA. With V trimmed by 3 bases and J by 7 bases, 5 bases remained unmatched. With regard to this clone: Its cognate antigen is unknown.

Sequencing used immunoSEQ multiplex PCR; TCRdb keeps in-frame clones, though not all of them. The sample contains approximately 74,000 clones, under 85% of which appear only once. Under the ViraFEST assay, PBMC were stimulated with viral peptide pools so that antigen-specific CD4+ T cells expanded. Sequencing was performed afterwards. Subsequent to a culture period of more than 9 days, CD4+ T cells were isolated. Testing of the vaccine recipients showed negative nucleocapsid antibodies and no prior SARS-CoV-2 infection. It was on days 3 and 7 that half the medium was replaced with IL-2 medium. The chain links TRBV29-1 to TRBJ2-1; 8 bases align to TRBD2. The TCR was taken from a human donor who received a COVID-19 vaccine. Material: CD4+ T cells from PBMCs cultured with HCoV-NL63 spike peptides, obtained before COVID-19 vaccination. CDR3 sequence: CSVDTGGPNEQFF. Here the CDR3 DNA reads TGCAGCGTTGACACGGGGGGGCCTAATGAGCAGTTCTTC.